Listed here are 18 T cell receptor beta chains from one sample, sequenced in a study of T cell responses to AZD1222 COVID-19 vaccine. Sequencing was performed with immunoSEQ multiplex PCR; in TCRdb, only in-frame clones are kept and a portion is missing. This sample yields tens of thousands of clones, of which roughly nine tenths are seen a single time; roughly 3.1% belongs to the top ten. The sample was peripheral blood, taken 28 days after the second AZD1222 dose. These receptors were collected from an adult who received the AZD1222 COVID-19 vaccine.

As DNA, the CDR3 is TGTGCCAGCAGCTCACTGGGGGTTGAGCAGTTCTTC. Translating it yields CASSSLGVEQFF. The chain has TRBV7-9 and TRBJ2-1, with D tentatively TRBD1 or TRBD2 (5 bases each). Trimming took off 4 bases at V and 9 bases at J, with 10 bases between the two ends. Germline CDR1 and CDR2: SEHNR and FQNEAQ (reference sequence). CDR3 length equals 12 residues. The full variable domain, completed using reference TRBV7-9 and TRBJ2-1, is DTGVSQNPRHKITKRGQNVTFRCDPISEHNRLYWYRQTLGQGPEFLTYFQNEAQLEKSRLLSDRFSAERPKGSFSTLEIQRTEQGDSAMYLCASSSLGVEQFFGPGTRLTVL.

This chain joins TRBV5-4 and TRBJ1-2; perhaps TRBD1 as D (6 bases). CDR3 length equals 13 residues. The V gene lost 5 bases and the J gene lost 4 bases, with 12 bases spanning the gap. The germline CDR1 and CDR2 sequences are SGHNT and YYREEE (reference sequence). CDR3 bases: TGTGCCAGCAGTATACAGGGTACCTATGGCTACACCTTC. Translation gives CASSIQGTYGYTF.

The chain is built from TRBV7-2 and TRBJ2-6, with D possibly matching TRBD2 (6 bases). The ends were cut back, 7 bases at V and 1 base at J, with 14 bases in the middle. The CDR3 contains 16 residues. Germline values: CDR1 SGHTA, CDR2 FQGNSA. Here the CDR3 DNA reads TGTGCCAGCACCCCACTCGGGAGTTCTGGGGCCAACGTCCTGACTTTC. Its protein product is CASTPLGSSGANVLTF.

V usage is TRBV27 and J usage is TRBJ1-4; 7 bases are shared with TRBD1. After removal of 5 bases from V and 7 bases from J, the junction contained 10 bases not matched to a gene. The CDR3 is made up of 15 amino acids. Germline V gene data show CDR1 as MNHEY and CDR2 as SMNVEV (reference sequence). The CDR3: CASSPQGGVGEKLFF. In DNA, the CDR3 is TGTGCCAGCAGTCCTCAGGGGGGAGTAGGTGAAAAACTGTTTTTT.

The rearrangement uses TRBV5-5 and TRBJ2-7, with unresolved D. The CDR3 runs to 14 residues. CDR1 is SGHKS, CDR2 YYEKEE, per germline (reference sequence). Trimming left V 0 bases short and J 2 bases short, with 9 bases between. The CDR3 is CASSLGVGAYEQYF. DNA for the CDR3: TGTGCCAGCAGCTTGGGGGTAGGAGCCTACGAGCAGTACTTC.

The chain has TRBV5-4 and TRBJ1-4; no clear D. Trimming took 2 bases from V and 3 from J, leaving 8 bases between them. CDR1 is SGHNT, CDR2 YYREEE, per germline (reference sequence). The CDR3 totals 14 residues. In DNA form, the CDR3 reads TGTGCCAGCAGCTTCGGGCAGGCTAATGAAAAACTGTTTTTT. Translation gives CASSFGQANEKLFF. Using reference TRBV5-4 and TRBJ1-4 for the parts outside the CDR3, the full variable domain is ETGVTQSPTHLIKTRGQQVTLRCSSQSGHNTVSWYQQALGQGPQFIFQYYREEENGRGNFPPRFSGLQFPNYSSELNVNALELDDSALYLCASSFGQANEKLFFGSGTQLSVL.

This chain uses TRBV11-2 with TRBJ1-4; possibly TRBD1 for D (6 bases). The V gene lost 2 bases and the J gene lost 8 bases, with 12 bases spanning the gap. Per the germline V gene, CDR1 is SGHAT and CDR2 is FQNNGV. CDR3 length: 14 residues. This CDR3 reads CASSLRGAREKLFF. The CDR3 DNA sequence: TGTGCCAGCAGCTTACGGGGGGCCCGCGAAAAACTGTTTTTT.

The rearrangement uses TRBV16 and TRBJ1-5, with 7 nucleotides matching TRBD1. Germline CDR1 KGHSY, CDR2 FQNENV. This CDR3 has 15 amino acids. After removal of 3 bases from V and 2 bases from J, the junction contained 4 bases not matched to a gene. In DNA, the CDR3 is TGTGCCAGCAGCCAGACCGGGACAGGCAATCAGCCCCAGCATTTT. Its translation is CASSQTGTGNQPQHF.

CDR3 nucleotide sequence: TGTGCCAGCAGCCACAGGGTACCCTATGGCTACACCTTC. Amino acid sequence: CASSHRVPYGYTF. The V call is TRBV12-3 or TRBV12-4, the J call TRBJ1-2; possibly TRBD1 for D (6 bases). The CDR3 has 13 residues. V dropped 6 bases and J dropped 4 bases, with 12 bases sitting between them.

V and J are TRBV7-2 and TRBJ1-1; 7 bases align to TRBD1. Germline CDR1 SGHTA, CDR2 FQGNSA. The CDR3 is 13 amino acids. V shed 5 bases, J shed 1 base, and the junction held 1 base outside the gene matches. CDR3 protein: CASSRQGNTEAFF. The CDR3 DNA reads as TGTGCCAGCAGCCGACAGGGGAACACTGAAGCTTTCTTT.

The rearrangement uses TRBV3-1 (or the pseudogene TRBV3-2) and TRBJ2-5; possibly TRBD2 for D (5 bases). The V end was cut by 1 base, the J end by 7 bases, with 19 bases between. This CDR3 has 16 amino acids. The germline V gene has CDR1 LGHDT and CDR2 YNNKEL (reference sequence). In DNA, the CDR3 is TGTGCCAGCAGCCAAGTACCTAGCTCCAGTCTGGGGACCCAGTACTTC. It codes for CASSQVPSSSLGTQYF.

J is TRBJ1-6 and V is TRBV30; D call uncertain. CDR1 and CDR2 from the germline V gene are GTSNPN and SVGIG (reference sequence). Trimming removed 1 base at V and 4 bases at J, with 8 bases between. CDR3 length: 14 residues. The CDR3 here is CAWSGVQYNSPLHF. CDR3 DNA sequence: TGTGCCTGGAGTGGGGTGCAGTATAATTCACCCCTCCACTTT.

This chain links TRBV29-1 with TRBJ2-7; no clear D. The CDR3 has 12 residues. Germline-derived CDR1 and CDR2 are SQVTM and ANQGSEA. V was pared by 3 bases and J by 3 bases, with 9 bases between. CDR3 DNA sequence: TGCAGCGTTGAGGCAAGCAGCTACGAGCAGTACTTC. It translates to CSVEASSYEQYF.

The chain uses TRBV6-5 and TRBJ1-5, with TRBD1 matching over 7 bases. Losses at the gene ends were 8 bases for V and 5 bases for J; bases not matched to a gene: 9. From germline, CDR1 is MNHEY and CDR2 SVGAGI. This CDR3 spans 14 amino acids. The CDR3 nucleotides read TGTGCCAGCCAGACCAACAGGGGCCATCAGCCCCAGCATTTT. Protein: CASQTNRGHQPQHF.

This chain links TRBV6-5 with TRBJ2-2; no firm D call. Germline V gene lookup returns CDR1 MNHEY and CDR2 SVGAGI. The CDR3 length is 12 residues. Trimming took off 8 bases at V and 5 bases at J, with 9 bases between the two ends. The CDR3 DNA reads TGTGCCAGCGGATACGCAACCGGGGAGCTGTTTTTT. Translated: CASGYATGELFF.

This chain links TRBV6-1 with TRBJ1-6; no clear D. CDR3 length: 17 amino acids. Trimming left V 1 base short and J 8 bases short, with 18 bases between. CDR1 is MNHNS and CDR2 is SASEGT in the germline V gene. The CDR3 protein is CASSEGTTEPAYSPLHF. CDR3 nucleotide sequence: TGTGCCAGCAGTGAAGGGACGACGGAGCCTGCCTATTCACCCCTCCACTTT.

The gene calls are TRBV4-1 and TRBJ2-3, with TRBD2 matching 11 bases. Germline V gives CDR1 MGHRA, CDR2 YSYEKL. The CDR3 contains 15 residues. Germline trimming cut 8 bases from V and 5 bases from J; bases unmatched to any gene: 9. The CDR3 spells CASGSSGGPGDTQYF. CDR3 nucleotides: TGCGCCAGCGGATCTAGCGGGGGGCCGGGAGATACGCAGTATTTT.

The chain carries TRBV27 and TRBJ1-5; D perhaps matches TRBD1 (5 bases). This CDR3 contains 14 residues. V lost 6 bases to trimming and J lost 4 bases, with 13 bases between them. Germline V gene lookup returns CDR1 MNHEY and CDR2 SMNVEV (reference sequence). Here the CDR3 reads CASSPQGPNQPQHF. DNA of the CDR3: TGTGCCAGCAGCCCCCAGGGTCCTAATCAGCCCCAGCATTTT.